This TCR beta chain comes out of a study of T cells in Graves' hyperthyroidism and ophthalmopathy. Notes on the study in general: Peripheral blood also featured most of the thyroid clonotypes expanded above 0.001. Ophthalmopathy onset followed model prediction by a median approximately 7 months.

The TCR beta CDR3 regions underwent amplification using RNA transcripts as the source. First-round RT-PCR targeting the TCR CDR3 was performed with the HTBI primer set. TCRdb redid the calling of the multiplex PCR reads with MiXCR, one entry per CDR3 protein. The data contain 75,000 to 100,000 distinct CDR3 sequences, 51% of them singletons. Extraction of PBMCs used 10 ml of fresh peripheral blood. As for this clonotype: Its specificity is unknown. A read error is likely, as this CDR3 ends without the conserved phenylalanine or tryptophan. No DNA is shown, since the ends of the CDR3 on it are uncertain; the CDR3 is the one TCRdb lists.

Germline V gene sequence: CDR1 MNHNS, CDR2 SASEGT. Including both end residues, the CDR3 is 13 amino acids long. The chain employs TRBV6-1 and TRBJ2-5; the table's TRBD1 call for D was not verified on the DNA. Specimen: blood. The TCR comes from a middle-aged woman with Graves' hyperthyroidism. The chain's CDR3 is CASTSGGGYTFGS.